These 22 T cell receptor beta chains share one sample of origin, sequenced in a study of T cell responses to AZD1222 COVID-19 vaccine. The repertoire was sequenced with immunoSEQ multiplex PCR; TCRdb's copy has only in-frame clones and lacks some. The sample contains around 140,000 clones, over 75% of which appear only once. Sequences were derived from peripheral blood, sampled on day 0 of AZD1222 vaccination. These receptors came from an adult in good health.

This rearrangement joins TRBV3-1 (or the pseudogene TRBV3-2) to TRBJ2-2; 8 positions match TRBD2. This CDR3 region has 15 residues. The germline CDR1 and CDR2 sequences are LGHDT and YNNKEL (reference sequence). V was clipped by 1 base and J by 6 bases; unmatched bases: 4. The DNA for the CDR3 is TGTGCCAGCAGCCAAGGGAAGACTAGCGCCGGGGAGCTGTTTTTT. Translating it yields CASSQGKTSAGELFF.

The rearrangement uses TRBV12-1 and TRBJ1-5. TRBV12-1 is a recognized pseudogene. CDR3 length: 15 amino acids. The chain's CDR3 is CASSFLLGRHQPQHF. CDR3 in DNA: TGTGCCAGCAGCTTTCTGCTAGGGAGGCATCAGCCCCAGCATTTT.

This chain joins TRBV19 and TRBJ1-5; D uncertain. Trimming cost V 6 bases and J 2 bases, with 8 bases left between them. CDR1 and CDR2 (germline): LNHDA, SQIVND (reference sequence). This CDR3 spans 13 amino acids. CDR3 loop: CASRGNGNQPQHF. CDR3 DNA sequence: TGTGCCAGTAGAGGTAATGGCAATCAGCCCCAGCATTTT. Complete variable domain (other parts from reference TRBV19 and TRBJ1-5): DGGITQSPKYLFRKEGQNVTLSCEQNLNHDAMYWYRQDPGQGLRLIYYSQIVNDFQKGDIAEGYSVSREKKESFPLTVTSAQKNPTAFYLCASRGNGNQPQHFGDGTRLSIL.

This clone was counted between two and nine times. This rearrangement joins TRBV4-3 to TRBJ1-4; no definite D call. The CDR3 covers 14 residues. CDR1 and CDR2 from the germline V gene are LGHNA and YSLEER. V shed 4 bases and J shed 5 bases, with 11 bases lying between them. The CDR3: CASSRNGLNEKLFF. CDR3 nucleotide sequence: TGCGCCAGCAGCCGGAACGGACTGAATGAAAAACTGTTTTTT.

This rearrangement joins TRBV5-5 to TRBJ1-6; D not resolved. The CDR3 contains 17 residues. Germline-derived CDR1 and CDR2 are SGHKS and YYEKEE (reference sequence). With 1 base removed from V and 0 bases from J, the gap between germline ends came to 11 bases. The CDR3 spells CASSLNLASSYNSPLHF. CDR3 DNA: TGTGCCAGCAGCTTGAACCTAGCGAGCTCCTATAATTCACCCCTCCACTTT. Variable domain in full (rest from reference TRBV5-5 and TRBJ1-6): DAGVTQSPTHLIKTRGQQVTLRCSPISGHKSVSWYQQVLGQGPQFIFQYYEKEERGRGNFPDRFSARQFPNYSSELNVNALLLGDSALYLCASSLNLASSYNSPLHFGNGTRLTVT.

The CDR3 DNA is TGTGCCACCAAGCGACAGGACCCGGCACGGAATCAGCCCCAGCATTTT. Translated: CATKRQDPARNQPQHF. The chain combines TRBV24-1 with TRBJ1-5, with D maybe TRBD1 (6 bases). Germline CDR1 and CDR2: KGHDR and SFDVKD. The V end was cut by 8 bases, the J end by 4 bases, with 20 bases between. CDR3 size: 16 residues.

This sequence joins TRBV6-5 and TRBJ1-1; D is undetermined. V was trimmed by 4 bases and J by 2 bases, leaving 11 bases between them. In germline, CDR1 is MNHEY, CDR2 SVGAGI. The length of the CDR3 is 14 residues. The CDR3 protein is CASSWASVNTEAFF. The CDR3 DNA reads as TGTGCCAGCAGTTGGGCCTCAGTTAACACTGAAGCTTTCTTT.

V usage is TRBV5-3 and J usage is TRBJ1-5, with D hard to call. TRBV5-3 is noted as an ORF with a role that remains uncertain. With 2 bases removed from V and 0 bases from J, the gap between germline ends came to 9 bases. This CDR3 spans 15 amino acids. CDR3 protein: CARSFHGVSNQPQHF. CDR3 sequence (DNA): TGTGCCAGAAGCTTCCACGGGGTTAGCAATCAGCCCCAGCATTTT.

The chain employs TRBV28 and TRBJ2-1; weak D call: TRBD2 (6 bases). The CDR3 sequence is 15 residues long. From germline, CDR1 is MDHEN and CDR2 SYDVKM. V lost 6 bases and J lost 1, with 13 bases in between. CDR3 sequence: CASSGAGSSYNEQFF. The CDR3 nucleotides are TGTGCCAGCAGCGGCGCGGGGAGTTCCTACAATGAGCAGTTCTTC.

The chain carries TRBV6-2 or TRBV6-3 and TRBJ2-1, with 10 bases fitting TRBD1. CDR3 length equals 15 residues. J gave up 3 bases and V 2 bases, and 1 base lay outside the gene matches. The germline gives CDR1 MNHEY, CDR2 SVGEGT. The CDR3 DNA sequence: TGTGCCAGCAGTTACAGGACAGGGGGCTACAATGAGCAGTTCTTC. Protein product: CASSYRTGGYNEQFF.

This sequence joins TRBV28 and TRBJ1-1; 9 bases match TRBD1. In germline, CDR1 is MDHEN, CDR2 SYDVKM. This CDR3 contains 15 residues. Trimming removed 5 bases from V and 2 bases from J; junction bases left unmatched: 6. CDR3 in DNA: TGTGCCAGCAGTCCGCCGGGACAGGGAAACACTGAAGCTTTCTTT. It translates to CASSPPGQGNTEAFF.

The chain uses TRBV7-8 and TRBJ1-3, with D hard to call. V lost 5 bases and J 2 bases, leaving 16 bases between the germline ends. This CDR3 is built from 16 residues. Germline CDR1 and CDR2: SGHVS and FQNEAQ. CDR3 DNA sequence: TGTGCCAGCAGCCCCAAGTCGGGAATTGCTGGAAACACCATATATTTT. This gives the protein CASSPKSGIAGNTIYF.

The gene calls are TRBV2 and TRBJ1-5, with 10 bases matching TRBD1. This CDR3 comprises 14 residues. The ends lost 8 bases at V and 4 bases at J; junction bases unmatched: 5. Germline values: CDR1 SNHLY, CDR2 FYNNEI. CDR3 DNA sequence: TGTGCCAGCCGGCGGACAGGGGGTAATCAGCCCCAGCATTTT. Amino acid sequence: CASRRTGGNQPQHF. The full variable domain, completed using reference TRBV2 and TRBJ1-5, is EPEVTQTPSHQVTQMGQEVILRCVPISNHLYFYWYRQILGQKVEFLVSFYNNEISEKSEIFDDQFSVERPDGSNFTLKIRSTKLEDSAMYFCASRRTGGNQPQHFGDGTRLSIL.

This clone was counted once. This chain joins TRBV6-2 or TRBV6-3 and TRBJ2-1; D not certain. V dropped 4 bases and J dropped 12 bases, with 13 bases sitting between them. Looked up from germline, CDR1 is MNHEY and CDR2 is SVGEGT. CDR3 length equals 12 residues. The CDR3 DNA sequence: TGTGCCAGCAGTTCACCGACCCCGGCGCAGTTCTTC. Translated: CASSSPTPAQFF.

The J gene is TRBJ1-1, the V gene TRBV27; 9 bases map to TRBD1. CDR1 is MNHEY and CDR2 is SMNVEV in the germline V gene (reference sequence). This CDR3 contains 14 residues. V lost 7 bases, J lost 7 bases, and 10 bases stayed unmatched. The DNA for the CDR3 is TGTGCCAGCACCTCGGACAGGGGAAGCCTTGAAGCTTTCTTT. Encoded protein: CASTSDRGSLEAFF.

This clone was counted only a few times. V and J are TRBV10-2 and TRBJ2-2; 14 bases match TRBD2. Germline CDR1 WSHSY, CDR2 SAAADI. V lost 6 bases, J lost 5 bases, and 2 bases stayed unmatched. This CDR3 comprises 15 residues. The chain's CDR3 is CASRTSGGGTGELFF. The CDR3 coding sequence is TGCGCCAGCAGGACTAGCGGGGGGGGAACCGGGGAGCTGTTTTTT.

This clone showed up just a few times. CDR3 sequence: CASSQELGNYEQYF. In DNA form, the CDR3 reads TGCGCCAGCAGCCAAGAGTTAGGAAACTACGAGCAGTACTTC. The chain recombines TRBV4-3 with TRBJ2-7; no reliable D call. CDR1 is LGHNA and CDR2 is YSLEER in the germline V gene. Trimming took 0 bases from V and 3 from J, leaving 9 bases between them. This CDR3 spans 14 amino acids.

V usage is TRBV10-3 and J usage is TRBJ2-2; TRBD2 matches at 10 bases. Germline trimming cut 8 bases from V and 7 bases from J; bases unmatched to any gene: 16. The CDR3 spans 17 residues. Germline V gives CDR1 ENHRY, CDR2 SYGVKD. CDR3: CAIGGVAGGGRHGELFF. DNA of the CDR3: TGTGCCATCGGAGGAGTAGCGGGGGGAGGTCGGCACGGGGAGCTGTTTTTT.

The chain has TRBV11-2 and TRBJ1-4, with 9 bases that match TRBD1. The CDR3 loop spans 17 amino acids. Per germline, CDR1 SGHAT and CDR2 FQNNGV. J was trimmed by 10 bases and V by 6 bases; bases with no gene match: 18. This chain's CDR3 is CASSYNSGGTGRGKLFF. For the CDR3, the DNA is TGTGCCAGCAGTTATAATTCCGGAGGGACAGGGCGGGGAAAACTGTTTTTT.

The rearrangement joins TRBV5-1 to TRBJ1-4, with D uncertain. CDR3 length: 13 amino acids. The V and J ends lost 0 bases and 3 bases respectively, with 3 bases between them. The germline gives CDR1 SGHRS, CDR2 YFSETQ. CDR3 in DNA: TGCGCCAGCAGCTTGGGACCTAATGAAAAACTGTTTTTT. Its translation: CASSLGPNEKLFF.

The V gene is TRBV6-5, the J gene TRBJ1-2; 8 nucleotides align to TRBD1. The V segment lost 6 bases and the J segment 4 bases; nucleotides outside the gene matches: 10. The germline gives CDR1 MNHEY, CDR2 SVGAGI. The CDR3 is 15 residues long. CDR3 nucleotide sequence: TGTGCCAGCAGGAGAGACAGGGGTGATTCCTATGGCTACACCTTC. Translating it yields CASRRDRGDSYGYTF.

The chain is built from TRBV30 and TRBJ1-5; D ambiguous. Trimming left V 1 base short and J 0 bases short, with 4 bases between. The germline gives CDR1 GTSNPN, CDR2 SVGIG (reference sequence). The CDR3 is 13 residues long. This chain's CDR3 is CAWSADSNQPQHF. The CDR3 nucleotides read TGTGCCTGGAGTGCGGATAGCAATCAGCCCCAGCATTTT. Full variable domain (rest looked up from reference TRBV30 and TRBJ1-5): SQTIHQWPATLVQPVGSPLSLECTVEGTSNPNLYWYRQAAGRGLQLLFYSVGIGQISSEVPQNLSASRPQDRQFILSSKKLLLSDSGFYLCAWSADSNQPQHFGDGTRLSIL.